This T cell receptor beta chain emerged from a study of blood T cells in healthy people across ages. Between the trimmed V and J ends, which lost 9 bases and 6 bases, there was a span of 20 bases. The CDR3 is 14 residues long. The germline V gene has CDR1 ENHRY and CDR2 SYGVKD. Sample-barcoded 5' priming and a J-beta primer mix drove a second PCR of about 6 to 11 cycles. Each CDR3 protein gets one entry after TCRdb re-called the 5' RACE reads with MiXCR. The table has 890,000 or so distinct CDR3 sequences, around two thirds seen once; the top ten hold about a quarter. This TCR was sampled from a man aged 25 to 45 in good health. The rearrangement links TRBV10-3 to TRBJ1-2; D unresolved. Sample: blood. In DNA, the CDR3 is TGTGCCATTCTCTCGACCCGGGTCGCACATGGCTACACCTTC. Protein product: CAILSTRVAHGYTF.